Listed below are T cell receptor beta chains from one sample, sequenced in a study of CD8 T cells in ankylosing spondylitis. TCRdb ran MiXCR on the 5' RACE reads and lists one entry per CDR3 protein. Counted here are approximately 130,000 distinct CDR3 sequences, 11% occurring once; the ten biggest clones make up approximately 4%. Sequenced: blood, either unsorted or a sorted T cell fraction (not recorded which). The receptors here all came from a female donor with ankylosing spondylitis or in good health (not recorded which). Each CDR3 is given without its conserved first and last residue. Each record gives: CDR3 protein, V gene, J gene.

CDR3aa: ASSPLAGGLPNIQY
v_gene: TRBV10-2
j_gene: TRBJ2-4

CDR3aa: ASSPGGPTGELF
v_gene: TRBV7-2
j_gene: TRBJ2-2

CDR3aa: ATSGAADSPLH
v_gene: TRBV18
j_gene: TRBJ1-6

CDR3aa: SVANPPGQTMNTEAF
v_gene: TRBV29-1
j_gene: TRBJ1-1

CDR3aa: ASSRRWSNQPQH
v_gene: TRBV19
j_gene: TRBJ1-5

CDR3aa: ASSPTGGRETQY
v_gene: TRBV7-8
j_gene: TRBJ2-5

CDR3aa: ASSLSALAAVYEQF
v_gene: TRBV11-2
j_gene: TRBJ2-1

CDR3aa: ASSPNYNEQF
v_gene: TRBV3-1
j_gene: TRBJ2-1

CDR3aa: ASSSDRIRRDTEAF
v_gene: TRBV5-1
j_gene: TRBJ1-1

CDR3aa: ASSQSRTGNYYEQY
v_gene: TRBV4-1
j_gene: TRBJ2-7

CDR3aa: ASYRGQQETQY
v_gene: TRBV12-3/TRBV12-4
j_gene: TRBJ2-5

CDR3aa: ASSRSAGQPQH
v_gene: TRBV7-6
j_gene: TRBJ1-5

CDR3aa: ASSPRGPDYSTDTQY
v_gene: TRBV18
j_gene: TRBJ2-3

CDR3aa: SASTAYDRGSHEQF
v_gene: TRBV20-1
j_gene: TRBJ2-1

CDR3aa: ASSYYLDSYNEQF
v_gene: TRBV28
j_gene: TRBJ2-1

CDR3aa: ASRRAGDEQF
v_gene: TRBV27
j_gene: TRBJ2-1

CDR3aa: AISDATSGGYNEQF
v_gene: TRBV10-3
j_gene: TRBJ2-1

CDR3aa: ASRQGTEAF
v_gene: TRBV19
j_gene: TRBJ1-1

CDR3aa: ASSYPPAGAYEQY
v_gene: TRBV12-3/TRBV12-4
j_gene: TRBJ2-7

CDR3aa: ASSLGLAGVGYNEQF
v_gene: TRBV5-4
j_gene: TRBJ2-1

CDR3aa: ASSLRGGDGEKLF
v_gene: TRBV5-1
j_gene: TRBJ1-4

CDR3aa: ASSARQRPAEAF
v_gene: TRBV11-3
j_gene: TRBJ1-1

CDR3aa: ASSTPGQGYTGELF
v_gene: TRBV28
j_gene: TRBJ2-2

CDR3aa: ATIIPRGQRPYGYT
v_gene: TRBV24-1
j_gene: TRBJ1-2

CDR3aa: ASSVADLIIDTGELF
v_gene: TRBV9
j_gene: TRBJ2-2

CDR3aa: SAKEYQGTYYEQY
v_gene: TRBV20-1
j_gene: TRBJ2-7

CDR3aa: ASRYRPQLKLF
v_gene: TRBV6-2/TRBV6-3
j_gene: TRBJ1-4

CDR3aa: SARGSRVGMPYEQY
v_gene: TRBV20-1
j_gene: TRBJ2-7

CDR3aa: SSSSNPRNNSPLH
v_gene: TRBV12-3/TRBV12-4
j_gene: TRBJ1-6

CDR3aa: ASSRQGASSYNEQF
v_gene: TRBV5-1
j_gene: TRBJ2-1

CDR3aa: ASTLSKGKAGELF
v_gene: TRBV12-3/TRBV12-4
j_gene: TRBJ2-2

CDR3aa: ASSPSAALTNTGELF
v_gene: TRBV7-8
j_gene: TRBJ2-2

CDR3aa: ASSLRGARGYT
v_gene: TRBV7-2
j_gene: TRBJ1-2

CDR3aa: ASSPPTGGLGEQY
v_gene: TRBV18
j_gene: TRBJ2-7

CDR3aa: ASSLRDGYEQY
v_gene: TRBV3-1
j_gene: TRBJ2-7

CDR3aa: ASSLVRRPRTDTQY
v_gene: TRBV11-2
j_gene: TRBJ2-3

CDR3aa: ASSEVETQY
v_gene: TRBV14
j_gene: TRBJ2-5

CDR3aa: ASSFAVTGNEQY
v_gene: TRBV27
j_gene: TRBJ2-7

CDR3aa: CFWASGTGGNQPQH
v_gene: TRBV20-1
j_gene: TRBJ1-5

CDR3aa: ASSKTSGDYTQY
v_gene: TRBV5-1
j_gene: TRBJ2-3

CDR3aa: ASGDTPGGDTQY
v_gene: TRBV9
j_gene: TRBJ2-3

CDR3aa: ASSLREKNYEQY
v_gene: TRBV7-9
j_gene: TRBJ2-7

CDR3aa: ASSRWTDTQY
v_gene: TRBV12-3/TRBV12-4
j_gene: TRBJ2-3

CDR3aa: ASSLNSPGYT
v_gene: TRBV28
j_gene: TRBJ1-2

CDR3aa: SVEDFRPSENNGYT
v_gene: TRBV29-1
j_gene: TRBJ1-2

CDR3aa: ASSFPPSGGYNEQF
v_gene: TRBV5-1
j_gene: TRBJ2-1

CDR3aa: ATSDPGLAGGPWQY
v_gene: TRBV24-1
j_gene: TRBJ2-3

CDR3aa: ASSPSGGALSTDTQY
v_gene: TRBV28
j_gene: TRBJ2-3

CDR3aa: ASSQRVASDVYNEQF
v_gene: TRBV4-1
j_gene: TRBJ2-1

CDR3aa: ASSYRADFPYEQY
v_gene: TRBV6-2/TRBV6-3
j_gene: TRBJ2-7

CDR3aa: ASSQDRVRGYT
v_gene: TRBV3-1
j_gene: TRBJ1-2